The 20 T cell receptor beta chains given below trace back to one sample, sequenced in a study of shared clonotypes between healthy human individuals. Generated by immunoSEQ multiplex PCR, the TCRdb table keeps only in-frame clones and is missing some. The table lists approximately 1,000,000 clones, about 80% of them singletons. The sequenced sample consisted of memory CD4+ T cells from PBMCs. Subset of the sample: CD45RA-negative fraction. These receptors came from a man in his late teens or twenties in good health. Some clones in this sample may be carry-over from other donors' samples.

For this clone: Just one base apart from a much larger clone, this may be a read error. CDR3 sequence: CASSFYRATEALF. Written as DNA, the CDR3 is TGCGCCAGCAGCTTTTACAGGGCCACTGAAGCTCTCTTT. The chain combines TRBV5-1 with TRBJ1-1, with a possible D match to TRBD1 (6 bases). The CDR3 runs 13 residues. Germline V gives CDR1 SGHRS, CDR2 YFSETQ.

V and J are TRBV4-2 and TRBJ2-3; TRBD2 matches 8 bases. V trimming: 3 bases; J trimming: 4 bases; junction bases outside the gene matches: 9. Germline V CDR1 and CDR2: LGHNA, YNFKEQ. The CDR3 spans 16 residues. The CDR3 DNA reads TGTGCCAGCAGCCAGGTTACTAGCGGCGGGCCAGATACGCAGTATTTT. Protein: CASSQVTSGGPDTQYF.

The V gene is TRBV2, the J gene TRBJ2-3; no reliable D call. V was pared by 3 bases and J by 5 bases, with 9 bases between. This CDR3 contains 13 residues. CDR1 and CDR2 (germline): SNHLY, FYNNEI. The CDR3, as DNA: TGTGCCAGCAGTGAGAGAGGACGAGATACGCAGTATTTT. It codes for CASSERGRDTQYF. The full variable domain, rest sourced from reference TRBV2 and TRBJ2-3, is EPEVTQTPSHQVTQMGQEVILRCVPISNHLYFYWYRQILGQKVEFLVSFYNNEISEKSEIFDDQFSVERPDGSNFTLKIRSTKLEDSAMYFCASSERGRDTQYFGPGTRLTVL.

Note on this clone: Other DNA sequences from this sample encode an identical CDR3 as well. The V gene is TRBV9, the J gene TRBJ2-7; tentatively, D is TRBD1 or TRBD2 (5 bases each). The CDR3 sequence is 14 residues long. CDR1 and CDR2 (germline): SGDLS, YYNGEE. Trimming removed 4 bases from V and 2 bases from J, with 13 bases in between. In nucleotides, the CDR3 is TGTGCCAGCAGCCCCACGGGGACCACCTACGAGCAGTACTTC. Translated: CASSPTGTTYEQYF.

V and J are TRBV5-4 and TRBJ2-7; 9 bases fit TRBD2. The CDR3 totals 15 residues. Germline V gene lookup returns CDR1 SGHNT and CDR2 YYREEE (reference sequence). With V trimmed by 1 base and J by 9 bases, 11 bases remained unmatched. The chain's CDR3 is CASSLITSGPRGQYF. CDR3 DNA: TGTGCCAGCAGCTTGATTACTAGCGGGCCACGGGGGCAGTACTTC.

The genes are TRBV7-2 and TRBJ2-2; no definite D call. The CDR3 contains 15 residues. Per germline, CDR1 SGHTA and CDR2 FQGNSA. V was cut by 1 base and J by 6 bases, with 12 bases left in between. CDR3 loop: CASSLGVYAPGELFF. CDR3 nucleotide sequence: TGTGCCAGCAGCTTAGGGGTCTATGCCCCCGGGGAGCTGTTTTTT.

V and J are TRBV6-5 and TRBJ2-7, with 10 bases matching TRBD1. The junction had 6 bases not matched to a gene; V was cut back by 5 bases and J by 5 bases. The CDR3 extends over 14 amino acids. Germline CDR1 MNHEY, CDR2 SVGAGI. The CDR3 DNA is TGTGCCAGCAGTGGCCGGGACAGGGGAAACGAGCAGTACTTC. It specifies CASSGRDRGNEQYF.

This rearrangement joins TRBV27 to TRBJ1-5; TRBD1 matches 7 bases. CDR1 and CDR2 from the germline V gene are MNHEY and SMNVEV (reference sequence). This CDR3 spans 15 amino acids. V shed 7 bases, J shed 0 bases, and the junction held 6 bases outside the gene matches. CDR3 in amino acids: CASKKTGISNQPQHF. CDR3 sequence (DNA): TGTGCCAGCAAGAAGACAGGGATTAGCAATCAGCCCCAGCATTTT.

The chain employs TRBV15 and TRBJ2-6; no definite D call. CDR3 length: 17 residues. Germline CDR1 LNHNV, CDR2 YYDKDF (reference sequence). Trimming removed 0 bases at V and 2 bases at J, with 11 bases between. CDR3 DNA: TGTGCCACCAGCAGAGATTTGAAGTATGCTGGGGCCAACGTCCTGACTTTC. Translated: CATSRDLKYAGANVLTF. The variable domain in full, completed from reference TRBV15 and TRBJ2-6, reads DAMVIQNPRYQVTQFGKPVTLSCSQTLNHNVMYWYQQKSSQAPKLLFHYYDKDFNNEADTPDNFQSRRPNTSFCFLDIRSPGLGDTAMYLCATSRDLKYAGANVLTFGAGSRLTVL.

V and J are TRBV6-5 and TRBJ2-3; the match to TRBD2 covers 13 bases. CDR3 length equals 15 residues. V lost 8 bases, J lost 6 bases, and 8 bases stayed unmatched. CDR1 MNHEY and CDR2 SVGAGI come from the germline V gene. CDR3 DNA sequence: TGTGCCAGCTCGGGACTAGCGGGGATGGTGGATACGCAGTATTTT. It translates to CASSGLAGMVDTQYF.

The chain uses TRBV21-1 and TRBJ2-7; the table calls TRBD2, which could not be checked here. TRBV21-1 is a pseudogene. CDR3 length equals 15 residues. The CDR3 here is CASSPPRESSYEQYF. For the CDR3, the DNA is TGTGCCAGCAGCCCCCCCCGGGAGAGCTCCTACGAGCAGTACTTC.

J is TRBJ2-5 and V is TRBV11-2; D gene unclear. The V end lost 6 bases, the J end lost 2 bases, and 16 bases lay between the germline ends. The CDR3 is made up of 15 amino acids. Germline lookup yields CDR1 SGHAT and CDR2 FQNNGV. The CDR3 here is CASSLRLSKQETQYF. As DNA, the CDR3 is TGTGCCAGCAGTCTACGTCTCTCGAAGCAAGAGACCCAGTACTTC. The whole variable domain, remainder taken from reference TRBV11-2 and TRBJ2-5, is EAGVAQSPRYKIIEKRQSVAFWCNPISGHATLYWYQQILGQGPKLLIQFQNNGVVDDSQLPKDRFSAERLKGVDSTLKIQPAKLEDSAVYLCASSLRLSKQETQYFGPGTRLLVL.

The chain joins TRBV5-4 to TRBJ2-3; D might be TRBD2 (7 bases). This CDR3 is 16 amino acids long. V lost 4 bases to trimming and J lost 4 bases, with 19 bases between them. Germline CDR1 reads SGHNT; CDR2 reads YYREEE (reference sequence). DNA for the CDR3: TGTGCCAGCAGCCGAGGGACTGGGGGGGGCTCAGATACGCAGTATTTT. It yields the protein CASSRGTGGGSDTQYF.

J is TRBJ1-2 and V is TRBV4-1; unclear D gene. The CDR3 sequence is 16 residues long. The germline V gene has CDR1 MGHRA and CDR2 YSYEKL. V lost 2 bases and J 4 bases, leaving 17 bases between the germline ends. The CDR3 DNA follows: TGCGCCAGCAGCCAATCCCTTCAGCGTGCCGGCTATGGCTACACCTTC. It yields the protein CASSQSLQRAGYGYTF.

The J gene is TRBJ2-5, the V gene TRBV6-6; a possible D gene is TRBD1 (5 bases). The V gene's germline CDR1 is MNHNY and CDR2 SVGAGI (reference sequence). The CDR3 is 16 amino acids. V lost 0 bases to trimming and J lost 4 bases, with 15 bases between them. The CDR3 region has the DNA TGTGCCAGCAGTTACTCGAGGAGATTGGGGCGAGAGACCCAGTACTTC. Translating it yields CASSYSRRLGRETQYF.

CDR3 residues: CASSLSWGSTDTQYF. CDR3 nucleotide sequence: TGTGCCAGCAGCTTAAGTTGGGGATCCACAGATACGCAGTATTTT. The chain carries TRBV7-2 and TRBJ2-3; D is undetermined. This CDR3 is 15 amino acids long. V was shortened by 2 bases and J by 2 bases, with 11 bases between the two germline ends. Germline loops: CDR1 SGHTA, CDR2 FQGNSA.

The chain has TRBV27 and TRBJ1-5, with TRBD1 matching over 7 bases. The CDR3 has 15 amino acids. With 3 bases clipped from V and 9 bases from J, the junction kept 11 bases outside the gene matches. Germline V gene sequence: CDR1 MNHEY, CDR2 SMNVEV (reference sequence). Written as DNA, the CDR3 is TGTGCCAGCAGTTTGGGGGGACAGCAGTTGGGGCCCCAGCATTTT. Protein product: CASSLGGQQLGPQHF.

This chain joins TRBV9 and TRBJ1-1, with TRBD1 as a possible D gene (5 bases). This CDR3 has 13 amino acids. The germline V gene encodes CDR1 SGDLS and CDR2 YYNGEE. V lost 4 bases and J lost 8, with 15 bases in between. The CDR3 DNA is TGTGCCAGCAGCCCCACCCCCAGGGCGGAAGCTTTCTTT. Amino acid sequence: CASSPTPRAEAFF. Using reference TRBV9 and TRBJ1-1 for the parts outside the CDR3, the full variable domain is DSGVTQTPKHLITATGQRVTLRCSPRSGDLSVYWYQQSLDQGLQFLIQYYNGEERAKGNILERFSAQQFPDLHSELNLSSLELGDSALYFCASSPTPRAEAFFGQGTRLTVV.

The CDR3 sequence: CASSEAQEAFF. CDR3 nucleotides: TGTGCCAGCAGTGAAGCCCAGGAAGCTTTCTTT. This chain links TRBV6-1 with TRBJ1-1; the D is unclear. This CDR3 has 11 amino acids. Deletions cut 0 bases from V and 8 bases from J, with 4 bases between. In germline, CDR1 is MNHNS, CDR2 SASEGT.

The chain joins TRBV6-6 to TRBJ1-2; weak D call: TRBD1 (5 bases). The CDR3 runs 14 residues. Germline values: CDR1 MNHNY, CDR2 SVGAGI (reference sequence). V lost 6 bases to trimming and J lost 2 bases, with 13 bases between them. CDR3 residues: CASSRTGDNYGYTF. CDR3 in DNA: TGTGCCAGCAGCCGAACGGGGGACAACTATGGCTACACCTTC.